These 27 T cell receptor beta chains share one sample of origin, sequenced in a study of vaccination effects on CD4 cells after COVID-19. TCRdb keeps only in-frame clones here, not all; method: immunoSEQ multiplex PCR. The profile covers about 65,000 clones, with around 77% appearing a single time and 2.8% taken by the ten largest. No antigen has been assigned to these receptors. Pools of viral peptides were used by the ViraFEST assay to expand antigen-specific CD4+ T cells ahead of sequencing. Following an approximately ten-day culture, CD4+ T cells were purified. Nucleocapsid antibodies were negative in the vaccine recipients, who had never had SARS-CoV-2 infection. This specimen consisted of CD4+ T cells from PBMCs cultured with HCoV-NL63 spike peptides, obtained before COVID-19 vaccination. The receptor set was obtained from a human donor who received a COVID-19 vaccine.

This rearrangement joins TRBV28 to TRBJ1-5, with D perhaps matching TRBD1 (6 bases). The V and J ends lost 6 bases and 4 bases respectively, with 19 bases between them. The CDR3 is 16 amino acids. CDR1 and CDR2 from the germline V gene are MDHEN and SYDVKM. The CDR3 is CASSGSYSTGNQPQHF. CDR3 nucleotide sequence: TGTGCCAGCAGCGGTAGTTATAGTACAGGGAATCAGCCCCAGCATTTT.

The rearrangement uses TRBV6-5 and TRBJ2-7; D gene unclear. The CDR3 consists of 13 residues. From germline, CDR1 is MNHEY and CDR2 SVGAGI. V lost 5 bases and J 2 bases, leaving 10 bases between the germline ends. This chain's CDR3 is CASSKDGAYEQYV. The CDR3 DNA reads TGTGCCAGCAGTAAGGACGGAGCCTACGAGCAGTACGTC.

V gene TRBV6-2 or TRBV6-3 combines with J gene TRBJ2-1; unclear D gene. The CDR3 totals 14 residues. Germline assignment: CDR1 MNHEY and CDR2 SVGEGT. Trimming pared 2 bases from V and 2 bases from J, leaving 7 bases between. The CDR3 coding sequence is TGTGCCAGCAGTTACCCGGCCCCCTACAATGAGCAGTTCTTC. This sequence encodes CASSYPAPYNEQFF.

This rearrangement joins TRBV19 to TRBJ1-2; TRBD1 agrees at 7 bases. This CDR3 has 12 amino acids. CDR1 is LNHDA, CDR2 SQIVND, per germline (reference sequence). V dropped 5 bases and J dropped 7; count of bases not matched to a gene: 4. In DNA form, the CDR3 reads TGTGCCAGTAGTCCAGGGGGAAGTGGCTACACCTTC. It translates to CASSPGGSGYTF.

V usage is TRBV6-2 or TRBV6-3 and J usage is TRBJ2-7, with 8 bases that match TRBD1. The ends lost 4 bases at V and 2 bases at J; junction bases unmatched: 1. This CDR3 region has 13 residues. Germline-derived CDR1 and CDR2 are MNHEY and SVGEGT. In DNA form, the CDR3 reads TGTGCCAGCAGTTGGACAGGGCCCTACGAGCAGTACGTC. Translating it yields CASSWTGPYEQYV.

Only a few counts were recorded for this clone. J is TRBJ2-5 and V is TRBV4-2, with D possibly matching TRBD1 (7 bases). In germline, CDR1 is LGHNA, CDR2 YNFKEQ. Trimming pared 3 bases from V and 4 bases from J, leaving 21 bases between. This CDR3 contains 17 residues. The CDR3 coding sequence is TGTGCCAGCAGCCAGCAACTGGGGCAGGGGGGTCGAGAGACCCAGTACTTC. It yields the protein CASSQQLGQGGRETQYF.

The genes are TRBV5-8 and TRBJ1-1, with D hard to call. V shed 7 bases and J shed 3 bases, with 16 bases lying between them. The CDR3 runs 14 residues. Germline CDR1 reads SGHTS; CDR2 reads YDEGEE. The chain's CDR3 is CASPAGGEDTEAFF. DNA for the CDR3: TGTGCCAGCCCCGCGGGTGGGGAGGACACTGAAGCTTTCTTT. The full variable domain, in which reference TRBV5-8 and TRBJ1-1 provide the parts outside the CDR3, is EAGVTQSPTHLIKTRGQQATLRCSPISGHTSVYWYQQALGLGLQFLLWYDEGEERNRGNFPPRFSGRQFPNYSSELNVNALELEDSALYLCASPAGGEDTEAFFGQGTRLTVV.

This chain uses TRBV7-2 with TRBJ2-3, with 8 bases fitting TRBD2. This CDR3 region has 15 residues. The junction had 2 bases not matched to a gene; V was cut back by 2 bases and J by 1 base. Germline lookup yields CDR1 SGHTA and CDR2 FQGNSA. The chain's CDR3 is CASSLSRGGTDTQYF. In DNA form, the CDR3 reads TGTGCCAGCAGCTTATCGCGGGGGGGCACAGATACGCAGTATTTT.

The chain couples TRBV6-5 to TRBJ1-4; D remains unclear. Germline V gives CDR1 MNHEY, CDR2 SVGAGI. Trimming took 6 bases from V and 0 from J, leaving 5 bases between them. The CDR3 is 13 amino acids. CDR3 in amino acids: CASRSPTNEKLFF. The CDR3 bases are TGTGCCAGCAGGTCCCCAACTAATGAAAAACTGTTTTTT.

V gene TRBV2 combines with J gene TRBJ2-3; the match to TRBD1 covers 7 bases. CDR3 length: 15 residues. Per germline, CDR1 SNHLY and CDR2 FYNNEI. Trimming took 6 bases from V and 0 from J; bases not matched to a gene: 6. CDR3 amino acids: CASRWTGTSTDTQYF. In DNA form, the CDR3 reads TGTGCCAGCAGATGGACAGGAACTAGCACAGATACGCAGTATTTT.

The table lists this clone with a count of one. V usage is TRBV30 and J usage is TRBJ1-2; D call uncertain. Germline V gene sequence: CDR1 GTSNPN, CDR2 SVGIG (reference sequence). Trimming cost V 4 bases and J 2 bases, with 17 bases left between them. This CDR3 comprises 15 residues. The DNA for the CDR3 is TGTGCCTGGACAAGGACGGACCGAAGGAACTATGGCTACACCTTC. Residues: CAWTRTDRRNYGYTF.

The gene calls are TRBV12-3 or TRBV12-4 and TRBJ1-2; TRBD1 aligns across 8 bases. V shed 7 bases, J shed 2 bases, and the junction held 3 bases outside the gene matches. The CDR3 spans 13 residues. This CDR3 is CASINRGNYGYTF. In nucleotides, the CDR3 is TGTGCCAGCATAAACAGGGGGAACTATGGCTACACCTTC.

This chain connects TRBV19 to TRBJ2-5; D gene uncertain. V lost 11 bases and J 4 bases, leaving 23 bases between the germline ends. Germline V gene lookup returns CDR1 LNHDA and CDR2 SQIVND (reference sequence). The CDR3 runs 15 residues. CDR3: CASNAVGKPPETQYF. DNA for the CDR3: TGTGCCTCCAACGCAGTAGGGAAACCCCCAGAGACCCAGTACTTC.

The CDR3 nucleotides read TGTGCCAGCAGTGAAGGGGGAATGAACACTGAAGCTTTCTTT. Its translation: CASSEGGMNTEAFF. V and J are TRBV2 and TRBJ1-1, with no clear D. The germline CDR1 and CDR2 sequences are SNHLY and FYNNEI. The ends were cut back, 1 base at V and 0 bases at J, with 6 bases in the middle. This CDR3 region has 14 residues.

The CDR3 is CASSYKDTGAFF. The CDR3 DNA sequence: TGTGCCAGCAGTTACAAGGATACGGGAGCTTTCTTT. The chain combines TRBV6-5 with TRBJ1-1, with D hard to call. With 2 bases removed from V and 10 bases from J, the gap between germline ends came to 11 bases. Germline V gives CDR1 MNHEY, CDR2 SVGAGI. The CDR3 consists of 12 residues.

V gene TRBV27 combines with J gene TRBJ1-1; D ambiguous. Germline-derived CDR1 and CDR2 are MNHEY and SMNVEV (reference sequence). V shed 0 bases and J shed 0 bases, with 8 bases lying between them. The CDR3 has 15 amino acids. The CDR3 DNA follows: TGTGCCAGCAGTTTATCAGGCCGGTTGAACACTGAAGCTTTCTTT. It encodes CASSLSGRLNTEAFF.

This chain uses TRBV5-1 with TRBJ1-4; tentatively, D is TRBD1 (6 bases). The germline CDR1 and CDR2 sequences are SGHRS and YFSETQ. V shed 0 bases and J shed 4 bases, with 7 bases lying between them. The CDR3 spans 14 residues. The CDR3 is CASSLDRDNEKLFF. Written as DNA, the CDR3 is TGCGCCAGCAGCTTGGACAGGGATAATGAAAAACTGTTTTTT.

The rearrangement uses TRBV28 and TRBJ2-7, with D tentatively TRBD2 (5 bases). Trimming left V 2 bases short and J 3 bases short, with 17 bases between. The CDR3 consists of 16 residues. The germline V gene has CDR1 MDHEN and CDR2 SYDVKM. The CDR3 region is CASSLASSVNHYEQYV. CDR3 sequence (DNA): TGTGCCAGCAGTTTAGCAAGTAGCGTAAACCACTACGAGCAGTACGTC.

The chain carries TRBV10-3 and TRBJ2-1; D possibly corresponds to TRBD2 (5 bases). The CDR3 runs to 14 residues. The germline V and J ends were trimmed by 11 bases and 4 bases, with 18 bases remaining between them. Per the germline V gene, CDR1 is ENHRY and CDR2 is SYGVKD. The CDR3 nucleotides are TGTGCCGCGATGGACTCCAGAAAATACAATGAGCAGTTCTTC. Its translation: CAAMDSRKYNEQFF.

V usage is TRBV6-4 and J usage is TRBJ2-3, with a possible D match to TRBD2 (7 bases). The V end lost 3 bases, the J end lost 8 bases, and 27 bases lay between the germline ends. The CDR3 spans 18 residues. The germline V gene has CDR1 MRHNA and CDR2 SNTAGT. In nucleotides, the CDR3 is TGTGCCAGCAGTGAGGGTTCGGCGGGGGCCCGACTTTCCGTTACGCAGTATTTT. This sequence encodes CASSEGSAGARLSVTQYF.

V is TRBV7-2 and J is TRBJ1-3, with D unresolved. The V and J ends lost 5 bases and 1 base respectively, with 9 bases between them. Per germline, CDR1 SGHTA and CDR2 FQGNSA. CDR3 length: 14 amino acids. Here the CDR3 DNA reads TGTGCCAGCAGCCCACAGCTATCTGGAAACACCATATATTTT. Protein sequence: CASSPQLSGNTIYF.

The table lists this clone with a count of one. The chain employs TRBV4-3 and TRBJ1-3, with D unresolved. This CDR3 is 14 amino acids long. Trimming stripped 1 base from V and 3 bases from J, with 7 bases between. Germline values: CDR1 LGHNA, CDR2 YSLEER. The CDR3 loop is CASSQGMGGNTIYF. DNA for the CDR3: TGCGCCAGCAGCCAAGGGATGGGTGGAAACACCATATATTTT.

This clone occurred many times. The chain links TRBV28 to TRBJ1-2; 8 bases match TRBD1. The CDR3 totals 15 residues. J was trimmed by 4 bases and V by 3 bases; bases with no gene match: 7. The germline V gene encodes CDR1 MDHEN and CDR2 SYDVKM. CDR3 sequence (DNA): TGTGCCAGCAGTTTCGGGACAGGAGCCCTCTATGGCTACACCTTC. The encoded protein is CASSFGTGALYGYTF.

Only one count was recorded for this clone. This rearrangement joins TRBV19 to TRBJ1-5; 7 bases line up with TRBD1. Germline CDR1 is LNHDA and CDR2 is SQIVND (reference sequence). Germline trimming cut 6 bases from V and 4 bases from J; bases unmatched to any gene: 12. This CDR3 has 16 amino acids. The CDR3 is CASSIRDSTSNQPQHF. The CDR3 DNA sequence: TGTGCCAGTAGCATAAGGGACAGCACGTCGAATCAGCCCCAGCATTTT.

The sample holds a few counts of this clone. The chain has TRBV7-2 and TRBJ1-2; weak D call: TRBD1 (5 bases). This CDR3 is built from 14 residues. Trimming left V 3 bases short and J 7 bases short, with 15 bases between. Germline-derived CDR1 and CDR2 are SGHTA and FQGNSA. In DNA, the CDR3 is TGTGCCAGCAGCTTTACCGGGACCGTCGGTGGCTACACCTTC. Translated, it gives CASSFTGTVGGYTF.

This chain joins TRBV7-9 and TRBJ2-5, with a tentative D call TRBD2 (7 bases). The CDR3 length is 17 residues. V was shortened by 0 bases and J by 1 base, with 15 bases between the two germline ends. The germline V gene encodes CDR1 SEHNR and CDR2 FQNEAQ (reference sequence). The CDR3 spells CASSLAGGAGSQETQYF. The CDR3, as DNA: TGTGCCAGCAGCTTAGCGGGGGGGGCAGGGTCCCAAGAGACCCAGTACTTC.

The V and J genes are TRBV6-4 and TRBJ2-2; 14 bases align to TRBD2. The CDR3 is made up of 18 amino acids. With 4 bases clipped from V and 1 base from J, the junction kept 5 bases outside the gene matches. Germline CDR1 reads MRHNA; CDR2 reads SNTAGT. The CDR3 coding sequence is TGTGCCAGCAGTGGAAAAGGACTAGCGGGGGGGAACACCGGGGAGCTGTTTTTT. It codes for CASSGKGLAGGNTGELFF.